The 27 T cell receptor beta chains below all came from one sample that was sequenced in a study of control samples from healthy donors and cancer patients. The repertoire was sequenced with immunoSEQ multiplex PCR; TCRdb's copy has only in-frame clones and lacks some. The sample carries roughly 89,000 clones, 75% to 95% recorded once. The sequencing input was blood. These receptors originate from a man in his forties or fifties in good health.

The chain links TRBV4-1 to TRBJ1-6, with no clear D. The V end was cut by 1 base, the J end by 0 bases, with 13 bases between. The length of the CDR3 is 18 residues. Germline V lookup: CDR1 MGHRA, CDR2 YSYEKL. CDR3 region: CASSQANFPSSYNSPLHF. Here the CDR3 DNA reads TGCGCCAGCAGCCAAGCTAACTTCCCGAGCTCCTATAATTCACCCCTCCACTTT.

This chain uses TRBV30 with TRBJ2-5; no reliable D call. Germline V gives CDR1 GTSNPN, CDR2 SVGIG (reference sequence). The CDR3 consists of 13 residues. V was trimmed by 2 bases and J by 6 bases, leaving 13 bases between them. CDR3 in amino acids: CAWSPGTSQTQYF. Written as DNA, the CDR3 is TGTGCCTGGAGTCCCGGCACATCTCAGACCCAGTACTTC.

The chain joins TRBV12-3 or TRBV12-4 to TRBJ1-4; D is undetermined. Between the trimmed V and J ends, which lost 3 bases and 5 bases, there was a span of 7 bases. CDR3 length equals 13 residues. The CDR3 loop is CASSFTGNEKLFF. The CDR3 DNA reads TGTGCCAGCAGTTTCACGGGAAATGAAAAACTGTTTTTT.

This clone was seen a single time. The chain uses TRBV10-2 and TRBJ2-3; perhaps TRBD1 as D (6 bases). The CDR3 contains 15 residues. V lost 4 bases and J 1 base, leaving 12 bases between the germline ends. Germline CDR1 reads WSHSY; CDR2 reads SAAADI. In DNA form, the CDR3 reads TGCGCCAGCAGTGCGCAGGGGCCCCGCACAGATACGCAGTATTTT. Translation: CASSAQGPRTDTQYF.

This clone was seen only a few times. V usage is TRBV4-2 and J usage is TRBJ1-5; D not certain. Germline CDR1 LGHNA, CDR2 YNFKEQ. The germline V and J ends were trimmed by 4 bases and 0 bases, with 10 bases remaining between them. The CDR3 consists of 15 residues. As DNA, the CDR3 is TGTGCCAGCAGCCCACGGCCGTATAGCAATCAGCCCCAGCATTTT. It yields the protein CASSPRPYSNQPQHF.

This chain links TRBV14 with TRBJ1-2; D is ambiguous. This CDR3 spans 15 amino acids. Germline CDR1 SGHDN, CDR2 FVKESK. V was cut by 4 bases and J by 1 base, with 13 bases left in between. The CDR3 sequence: CASSPQHGLNYGYTF. The CDR3, as DNA: TGTGCCAGCAGCCCCCAACATGGACTTAACTATGGCTACACCTTC.

This sequence joins TRBV7-9 and TRBJ2-7; D uncertain. The germline V gene has CDR1 SEHNR and CDR2 FQNEAQ (reference sequence). V was clipped by 5 bases and J by 2 bases, with 16 bases between them. This CDR3 has 15 amino acids. CDR3 in amino acids: CASSARVDSTYEQYF. CDR3 nucleotide sequence: TGTGCCAGCAGCGCCCGGGTTGATAGTACCTACGAGCAGTACTTC.

The chain joins TRBV19 to TRBJ1-1; possibly TRBD1 for D (5 bases). CDR1 and CDR2 from the germline V gene are LNHDA and SQIVND (reference sequence). CDR3 length: 11 amino acids. Trimming removed 8 bases at V and 6 bases at J, with 10 bases between. The CDR3 coding sequence is TGTGCCAGTGAATCGGGGGCTGAAGCTTTCTTT. It specifies CASESGAEAFF.

The J gene is TRBJ2-1, the V gene TRBV14; TRBD2 is a possible D gene (6 bases). Per germline, CDR1 SGHDN and CDR2 FVKESK. V shed 4 bases and J shed 4 bases, with 8 bases lying between them. This CDR3 region has 13 residues. As DNA, the CDR3 is TGTGCCAGCAGCCGGGCGGGGTACAATGAGCAGTTCTTC. Its translation: CASSRAGYNEQFF.

The chain recombines TRBV2 with TRBJ1-4; no clear D gene. The germline CDR1 and CDR2 sequences are SNHLY and FYNNEI. V was trimmed by 3 bases and J by 8 bases, leaving 13 bases between them. This CDR3 comprises 14 residues. For the CDR3, the DNA is TGTGCCAGCAGTGATACAGTCATTAACGAAAAACTGTTTTTT. Its translation is CASSDTVINEKLFF.

This chain links TRBV7-2 with TRBJ2-2; D unresolved. CDR3 size: 14 residues. Trimming removed 5 bases at V and 5 bases at J, with 12 bases between. The germline gives CDR1 SGHTA, CDR2 FQGNSA. The CDR3 spells CASSPRVLTGELFF. The DNA of the CDR3 is TGTGCCAGCAGCCCTAGAGTACTAACCGGGGAGCTGTTTTTT.

The chain recombines TRBV5-5 with TRBJ1-2; TRBD1 matches at 8 bases. CDR3 length: 13 residues. CDR1 and CDR2 (germline): SGHKS, YYEKEE (reference sequence). V was clipped by 2 bases and J by 7 bases; unmatched bases: 4. The CDR3: CASSLGQGGGYTF. CDR3 sequence (DNA): TGTGCCAGCAGCTTAGGACAGGGAGGTGGCTACACCTTC.

The chain carries TRBV5-1 and TRBJ1-2, with a possible D match to TRBD1 (5 bases). Looked up from germline, CDR1 is SGHRS and CDR2 is YFSETQ. The CDR3 sequence is 16 residues long. The V and J ends lost 4 bases and 4 bases respectively, with 20 bases between them. This CDR3 is CASSEGSQVLAYGYTF. In DNA, the CDR3 is TGCGCCAGCAGCGAGGGATCACAGGTCTTGGCCTATGGCTACACCTTC.

The rearrangement joins TRBV2 to TRBJ2-7, with 8 bases that match TRBD1. V lost 3 bases to trimming and J lost 12 bases; unmatched junction nucleotides: 10. CDR3 length: 13 amino acids. Germline V gene lookup returns CDR1 SNHLY and CDR2 FYNNEI. Written as DNA, the CDR3 is TGTGCCAGCAGTGATGTCCAGGGGGCTCCGGGGTACTTC. Protein: CASSDVQGAPGYF.

The chain carries TRBV10-3 and TRBJ1-1; 7 bases fit TRBD1. This CDR3 comprises 13 residues. Germline CDR1 ENHRY, CDR2 SYGVKD. Losses at the gene ends were 10 bases for V and 1 base for J; bases not matched to a gene: 6. The CDR3 reads CANRQGPNTEAFF. In DNA, the CDR3 is TGTGCCAATCGACAGGGACCGAACACTGAAGCTTTCTTT.

The J gene is TRBJ2-7, the V gene TRBV14; D gene uncertain. Germline-derived CDR1 and CDR2 are SGHDN and FVKESK. Trimming pared 3 bases from V and 7 bases from J, leaving 19 bases between. This CDR3 has 15 residues. The DNA for the CDR3 is TGTGCCAGCAGCCATCCAGGCCCCATGGGCCTGGAGCAGTACTTC. Encoded protein: CASSHPGPMGLEQYF.

This clone showed up just once. The chain employs TRBV6-5 and TRBJ1-2; D call uncertain. The ends were cut back, 2 bases at V and 5 bases at J, with 12 bases in the middle. This CDR3 is built from 14 residues. CDR1 is MNHEY, CDR2 SVGAGI, per germline. Here the CDR3 DNA reads TGTGCCAGCAGTTACGCGGCACAAAAGTATGGCTACACCTTC. It is translated as CASSYAAQKYGYTF.

This clone is a singleton in its sample. The chain is built from TRBV24-1 and TRBJ2-2; D call uncertain. Trimming cost V 0 bases and J 6 bases, with 16 bases left between them. CDR3 length: 17 amino acids. Germline V gene sequence: CDR1 KGHDR, CDR2 SFDVKD. The CDR3 loop reads CATSDLGKLESAGELFF. The CDR3 DNA reads as TGTGCCACCAGTGATTTGGGCAAGCTAGAAAGCGCCGGGGAGCTGTTTTTT.

This clone showed up many times. The DNA of the CDR3 is TGTGCCACCAGCACTTCAGCCACATATGGCTACACCTTC. It encodes CATSTSATYGYTF. The rearrangement links TRBV15 to TRBJ1-2; D is uncertain. The CDR3 has 13 residues. Trimming removed 4 bases at V and 5 bases at J, with 11 bases between. Per germline, CDR1 LNHNV and CDR2 YYDKDF (reference sequence).

V is TRBV19 and J is TRBJ2-6; D tentatively fits TRBD1 or TRBD2 (5 bases each). This CDR3 spans 15 amino acids. Germline-derived CDR1 and CDR2 are LNHDA and SQIVND (reference sequence). V lost 6 bases, J lost 2 bases, and 11 bases lay in between. The CDR3 region has the DNA TGTGCCAGTAGGGAGGTGGGGGCTGGGGCCAACGTCCTGACTTTC. Translation: CASREVGAGANVLTF.

This clone was seen once. The chain has TRBV6-1 and TRBJ2-7; TRBD1 matches 8 bases. The CDR3 is made up of 15 amino acids. The germline CDR1 and CDR2 sequences are MNHNS and SASEGT. Unmatched junction bases numbered 5, after V lost 2 bases and J lost 2 bases. The CDR3 DNA sequence: TGTGCCAGCAGTGAACTGGGGACAGGTCCCTACGAGCAGTACTTC. Protein sequence: CASSELGTGPYEQYF.

The rearrangement uses TRBV27 and TRBJ2-7; possible D gene TRBD2, 5 bases. Trimming removed 1 base at V and 6 bases at J, with 7 bases between. The CDR3 sequence is 12 residues long. CDR1 is MNHEY and CDR2 is SMNVEV in the germline V gene (reference sequence). CDR3 DNA sequence: TGTGCCAGCAGTTTATACGGGGTCGAGCAGTACTTC. It specifies CASSLYGVEQYF.

The V gene is TRBV18, the J gene TRBJ1-6; possible D gene TRBD1, 6 bases. Germline-derived CDR1 and CDR2 are KGHSH and LQKENI. Deletions cut 10 bases from V and 7 bases from J, with 17 bases between. The CDR3 runs to 14 residues. The chain's CDR3 is CATRAGVENSPLHF. For the CDR3, the DNA is TGTGCCACCAGGGCAGGGGTTGAAAATTCACCCCTCCACTTT.

A single count supports this clone. The J gene is TRBJ1-1, the V gene TRBV5-5; maybe TRBD1 (6 bases). Trimming shortened V by 3 bases and J by 8 bases, and 14 bases separated the two germline ends. Germline V lookup: CDR1 SGHKS, CDR2 YYEKEE (reference sequence). The CDR3 loop spans 13 amino acids. CDR3 DNA sequence: TGTGCCAGCAGCTCCCCTCGGGGGCGCGAAGCTTTCTTT. Encoded protein: CASSSPRGREAFF. Filled out from reference TRBV5-5 and TRBJ1-1, the complete variable domain reads DAGVTQSPTHLIKTRGQQVTLRCSPISGHKSVSWYQQVLGQGPQFIFQYYEKEERGRGNFPDRFSARQFPNYSSELNVNALLLGDSALYLCASSSPRGREAFFGQGTRLTVV.

This clone was seen only once. The chain combines TRBV3-1 (or the pseudogene TRBV3-2) with TRBJ2-1, with 11 bases identical to TRBD2. In germline, CDR1 is LGHDT, CDR2 YNNKEL (reference sequence). J gave up 4 bases and V 0 bases, and 5 bases lay outside the gene matches. The CDR3 has 17 residues. The CDR3 reads CASSQEWRTSGYNEQFF. The CDR3 region has the DNA TGTGCCAGCAGCCAAGAGTGGAGGACTAGCGGGTACAATGAGCAGTTCTTC.

The J gene is TRBJ2-3, the V gene TRBV5-1; D remains ambiguous. The germline V gene encodes CDR1 SGHRS and CDR2 YFSETQ. This CDR3 is built from 16 residues. Between the trimmed V and J ends, which lost 2 bases and 1 base, there was a span of 14 bases. CDR3 coding DNA: TGCGCCAGCAGCTTCGGTACGTGGGTTCGCACAGATACGCAGTATTTT. Its translation: CASSFGTWVRTDTQYF. The full variable domain, with the rest looked up from reference TRBV5-1 and TRBJ2-3, is KAGVTQTPRYLIKTRGQQVTLSCSPISGHRSVSWYQQTPGQGLQFLFEYFSETQRNKGNFPGRFSGRQFSNSRSEMNVSTLELGDSALYLCASSFGTWVRTDTQYFGPGTRLTVL.

The CDR3 nucleotides read TGTGCCAGCAGCCTAACAGGGTACCAAGAGACCCAGTACTTC. It specifies CASSLTGYQETQYF. The chain is built from TRBV5-4 and TRBJ2-5, with a weak D call TRBD1 (6 bases). The V and J ends lost 4 bases and 0 bases respectively, with 10 bases between them. The CDR3 has 14 amino acids. Germline lookup yields CDR1 SGHNT and CDR2 YYREEE (reference sequence).